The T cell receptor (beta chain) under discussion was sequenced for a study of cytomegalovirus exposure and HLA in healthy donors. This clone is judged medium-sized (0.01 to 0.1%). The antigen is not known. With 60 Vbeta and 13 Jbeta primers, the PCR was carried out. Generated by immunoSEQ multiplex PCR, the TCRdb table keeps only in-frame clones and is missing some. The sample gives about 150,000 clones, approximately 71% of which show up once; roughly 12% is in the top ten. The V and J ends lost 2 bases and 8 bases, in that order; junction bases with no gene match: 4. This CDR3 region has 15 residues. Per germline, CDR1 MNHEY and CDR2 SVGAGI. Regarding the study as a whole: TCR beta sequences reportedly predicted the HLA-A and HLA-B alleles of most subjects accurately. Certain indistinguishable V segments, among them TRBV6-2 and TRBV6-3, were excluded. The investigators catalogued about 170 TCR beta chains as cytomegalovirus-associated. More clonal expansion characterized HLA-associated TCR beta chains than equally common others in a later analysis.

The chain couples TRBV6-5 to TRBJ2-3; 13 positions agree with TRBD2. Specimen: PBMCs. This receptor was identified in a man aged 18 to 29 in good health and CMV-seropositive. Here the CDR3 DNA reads TGTGCCAGCAGTTACCCGACTAGCGGGGGGAGTACGCAGTATTTT. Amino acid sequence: CASSYPTSGGSTQYF.